The source of this T cell receptor beta chain is a study of regulatory T cells in long-lasting Graves disease. Study findings and constraints: Persistent disease was characterized by preferential usage of TRBV28, TRBJ1-2 and TRBJ2-5. Peripheral blood alone, not thyroid tissue, underwent study.

Germline CDR1 is MDHEN and CDR2 is SYDVKM. This CDR3 has 13 residues. With 2 bases removed from V and 3 bases from J, the gap between germline ends came to 7 bases. Arm-PCR of CDR3 regions with iRepertoire HTBI primers generated TCR beta libraries. TCRdb re-called the multiplex PCR reads with MiXCR, one entry per CDR3 protein. This table has over 450,000 distinct CDR3 sequences, 12% appearing once. This clonotype was recorded many times. Its specificity is unknown. Time point denoted: newly diagnosed GD, antithyroid drugs for less than 3 months. The TCR library was made from RNA that had been extracted from PBMCs in TRIzol. These data were likewise used in another study, on T cells in Graves' hyperthyroidism and ophthalmopathy. That report notes: During a first-round RT-PCR of the TCR CDR3, the HTBI primer set was used. Stable hyperthyroidism and ophthalmopathy were separated using 13 V-J signatures.

The source was peripheral blood mononuclear cells (PBMCs), collected at new diagnosis, from a patient treated with antithyroid drugs. This receptor was taken from a woman aged 30 to 39 with Graves disease. The chain couples TRBV28 to TRBJ1-2; D gene unclear. CDR3 loop: CASSLEAHYGYTF. The DNA of the CDR3 is TGTGCCAGCAGTTTAGAGGCTCACTATGGCTACACCTTC.